A single sample gave rise to the 16 T cell receptor beta chains below, sequenced in a study of CD8 T cells in ankylosing spondylitis. Using its own MiXCR run on the 5' RACE reads, TCRdb lists one record per CDR3 protein. The repertoire holds about 360,000 distinct CDR3 sequences, with 20% to 25% as singletons. The sample consisted of blood, either unsorted or a sorted T cell fraction (not recorded which). Every receptor here comes from a male donor with ankylosing spondylitis or in good health (not recorded which).

This clonotype was seen only a few times. The chain links TRBV12-3 or TRBV12-4 to TRBJ2-2, with 7 bases matching TRBD1. The CDR3 has 16 residues. Trimming took 5 bases from V and 4 from J; bases not matched to a gene: 10. CDR3 sequence (DNA): TGTGCCAGCAGTCGCCCGACAGGGTCCCCCACCGGGGAGCTGTTTTTT. Protein: CASSRPTGSPTGELFF.

This clonotype was detected a few times. The chain employs TRBV13 and TRBJ2-7, with a tentative D call TRBD1 (6 bases). The CDR3 is made up of 14 amino acids. Trimming pared 5 bases from V and 3 bases from J, leaving 14 bases between. Germline values: CDR1 PRHDT, CDR2 FYEKMQ (reference sequence). The CDR3 region has the DNA TGTGCCAGCAGCCCCCGACAGGAATACTACGAGCAGTACTTC. Translating gives CASSPRQEYYEQYF. The full variable domain, completed using reference TRBV13 and TRBJ2-7, is AAGVIQSPRHLIKEKRETATLKCYPIPRHDTVYWYQQGPGQDPQFLISFYEKMQSDKGSIPDRFSAQQFSDYHSELNMSSLELGDSALYFCASSPRQEYYEQYFGPGTRLTVT.

The rearrangement links TRBV29-1 to TRBJ2-5; 10 bases agree with TRBD2. CDR1 is SQVTM, CDR2 ANQGSEA, per germline. The ends lost 1 base at V and 6 bases at J; junction bases unmatched: 8. This CDR3 is built from 15 residues. This CDR3 is CSVEGPSGGAKTQYF. The CDR3 coding sequence is TGCAGCGTTGAAGGCCCCAGCGGGGGGGCGAAGACCCAGTACTTC.

J is TRBJ2-1 and V is TRBV27, with 8 bases matching TRBD1. This CDR3 is built from 17 residues. V lost 6 bases, J lost 1 base, and 11 bases stayed unmatched. CDR1 and CDR2 (germline): MNHEY, SMNVEV (reference sequence). CDR3 sequence reads: CASRPTRTGKSYNEQFF. DNA of the CDR3: TGTGCCAGCAGACCGACGAGGACAGGGAAGTCCTACAATGAGCAGTTCTTC.

For the CDR3, the DNA is TGTGCCAGCAGTTACTGGGCCAACACCGGGGAGCTGTTTTTT. Its protein product is CASSYWANTGELFF. The chain is built from TRBV6-2 or TRBV6-3 and TRBJ2-2, with unresolved D. The CDR3 length is 14 residues. CDR1 is MNHEY and CDR2 is SVGEGT in the germline V gene. Deletions cut 1 base from V and 2 bases from J, with 5 bases between.

In this sample, this clonotype turned up a few times. This rearrangement joins TRBV5-1 to TRBJ2-1; the match to TRBD1 covers 8 bases. Germline trimming cut 2 bases from V and 2 bases from J; bases unmatched to any gene: 3. The germline V gene encodes CDR1 SGHRS and CDR2 YFSETQ. The CDR3 spans 15 residues. The CDR3 bases are TGCGCCAGCAGCTTACAGGGGGAGGCCTACAATGAGCAGTTCTTC. Translating it yields CASSLQGEAYNEQFF.

V usage is TRBV18 and J usage is TRBJ2-3; tentative D call: TRBD2 (5 bases). Germline V gene data show CDR1 as KGHSH and CDR2 as LQKENI. The CDR3 sequence is 15 residues long. Trimming cost V 0 bases and J 1 base, with 8 bases left between them. The CDR3 protein is CASSPPSSGTDTQYF. CDR3 bases: TGTGCCAGCTCACCACCAAGTAGCGGCACAGATACGCAGTATTTT.

The chain combines TRBV6-4 with TRBJ2-3; perhaps TRBD1 as D (5 bases). The CDR3 extends over 16 amino acids. Germline loops: CDR1 MRHNA, CDR2 SNTAGT. The germline V and J ends were trimmed by 0 bases and 0 bases, with 10 bases remaining between them. The CDR3 sequence: CASSDSATESTDTQYF. In DNA, the CDR3 is TGTGCCAGCAGTGACTCGGCGACAGAGAGCACAGATACGCAGTATTTT.

This clonotype turned up a few times. This rearrangement joins TRBV5-8 to TRBJ2-5; TRBD1 aligns across 9 bases. Germline V gene lookup returns CDR1 SGHTS and CDR2 YDEGEE. With V trimmed by 2 bases and J by 4 bases, 9 bases remained unmatched. CDR3 size: 16 residues. Written as DNA, the CDR3 is TGTGCCAGCAGCTTAACCGGGACAGGGCACGGAGAGACCCAGTACTTC. It is translated as CASSLTGTGHGETQYF.

The chain recombines TRBV4-2 with TRBJ2-6; D is undetermined. From germline, CDR1 is LGHNA and CDR2 YNFKEQ. The CDR3 is 17 amino acids. The V end lost 3 bases, the J end lost 0 bases, and 12 bases lay between the germline ends. The CDR3 nucleotides are TGTGCCAGCAGCCAGGATGAACACAACTCTGGGGCCAACGTCCTGACTTTC. Translating gives CASSQDEHNSGANVLTF.

The chain links TRBV29-1 to TRBJ1-2, with a weak D call TRBD1 (5 bases). Germline CDR1 and CDR2: SQVTM and ANQGSEA. V lost 5 bases and J 5 bases, leaving 15 bases between the germline ends. CDR3 length equals 13 residues. CDR3 in amino acids: CSVYRGELYGYTF. CDR3 in DNA: TGCAGCGTTTATCGGGGGGAATTGTATGGCTACACCTTC.

This rearrangement joins TRBV10-1 to TRBJ2-3; D might be TRBD1 (6 bases). Trimming pared 2 bases from V and 3 bases from J, leaving 12 bases between. This CDR3 is built from 15 residues. CDR1 and CDR2 (germline): WNHNN, SYGVQD (reference sequence). The CDR3 region has the DNA TGCGCCAGCAGTGAGATGGGGGCTGAAACAGATACGCAGTATTTT. The encoded protein is CASSEMGAETDTQYF.

The chain joins TRBV29-1 to TRBJ2-7, with D possibly TRBD2 on 7 matching bases. V was trimmed by 0 bases and J by 5 bases, leaving 14 bases between them. Germline V gene data show CDR1 as SQVTM and CDR2 as ANQGSEA. This CDR3 has 14 amino acids. The chain's CDR3 is CSVEDPPGGDEQYF. The CDR3 bases are TGCAGCGTTGAAGATCCCCCGGGGGGCGACGAGCAGTACTTC.

This rearrangement joins TRBV6-5 to TRBJ2-1, with a weak D call TRBD2 (7 bases). Germline assignment: CDR1 MNHEY and CDR2 SVGAGI. V lost 0 bases to trimming and J lost 4 bases, with 16 bases between them. This CDR3 has 17 residues. The CDR3 reads CASSYSNLGGQYNEQFF. DNA for the CDR3: TGTGCCAGCAGTTACTCGAACCTCGGGGGGCAGTACAATGAGCAGTTCTTC.

V is TRBV27 and J is TRBJ2-1; D gene unclear. The CDR3 contains 15 residues. Germline V CDR1 and CDR2: MNHEY, SMNVEV (reference sequence). The V end lost 5 bases, the J end lost 5 bases, and 16 bases lay between the germline ends. CDR3 sequence reads: CASSPALGVNNEQFF. Here the CDR3 DNA reads TGTGCCAGCAGTCCCGCCCTTGGGGTAAACAATGAGCAGTTCTTC.

There are a few counts of this clonotype. This sequence joins TRBV6-2 or TRBV6-3 and TRBJ2-1; 9 bases are a match to TRBD2. This CDR3 spans 15 amino acids. CDR1 is MNHEY and CDR2 is SVGEGT in the germline V gene. V lost 6 bases to trimming and J lost 0 bases; unmatched junction nucleotides: 3. The DNA of the CDR3 is TGTGCCAGCAGCTTTAGCGGGAGCTCCTACAATGAGCAGTTCTTC. Translated: CASSFSGSSYNEQFF.